The next 4 T cell receptor beta chains were all read from a single sample in a study of blood T cell repertoires in COVID-19. Measured with immunoSEQ multiplex PCR; TCRdb has only the in-frame clones, and not every one. This table has some 35,000 clones, 70% to 90% appearing once. Sequences were obtained from peripheral blood. The receptors here all came from a man between 65 and 79 years old with acute or convalescent COVID-19.

The chain carries TRBV7-3 and TRBJ2-3; 13 nucleotides align to TRBD2. Losses at the gene ends were 3 bases for V and 1 base for J; bases not matched to a gene: 13. The CDR3 spans 20 residues. Germline CDR1 is SGHTA and CDR2 is FQGTGA. CDR3 DNA sequence: TGTGCCAGCAGCTTTAGGGGCCCAAGGACTAGCGGGAGTGGCACAGATACGCAGTATTTT. Protein product: CASSFRGPRTSGSGTDTQYF.

The genes are TRBV7-2 and TRBJ1-2; tentative D call: TRBD1 (5 bases). This CDR3 has 15 residues. V was shortened by 1 base and J by 8 bases, with 17 bases between the two germline ends. CDR1 is SGHTA, CDR2 FQGNSA, per germline. CDR3 bases: TGTGCCAGCAGCTTAGTCCGCGGGACCGCCAGGGGCTACACCTTC. This translates into CASSLVRGTARGYTF. Filled out from reference TRBV7-2 and TRBJ1-2, the complete variable domain reads GAGVSQSPSNKVTEKGKDVELRCDPISGHTALYWYRQSLGQGLEFLIYFQGNSAPDKSGLPSDRFSAERTGGSVSTLTIQRTQQEDSAVYLCASSLVRGTARGYTFGSGTRLTVV.

The chain carries TRBV2 and TRBJ1-2; D is unresolved. V was cut by 6 bases and J by 8 bases, with 16 bases left in between. This CDR3 has 13 amino acids. CDR1 and CDR2 from the germline V gene are SNHLY and FYNNEI. The CDR3 sequence is CASSISPEGGYTF. In DNA, the CDR3 is TGTGCCAGCAGCATTTCGCCGGAGGGCGGCTACACCTTC.

This rearrangement joins TRBV28 to TRBJ1-5, with a tentative D call TRBD1 (5 bases). Germline V gives CDR1 MDHEN, CDR2 SYDVKM. The CDR3 has 14 residues. Trimming stripped 3 bases from V and 7 bases from J, with 13 bases between. Here the CDR3 DNA reads TGTGCCAGCAGTTTGGTTCAGGGATTCCAGCCCCAGCATTTT. It is translated as CASSLVQGFQPQHF.